This T cell receptor beta chain was recovered during a study of shared clonotypes between healthy human individuals. Study results and caveats: At large depth, rarefaction still showed sorted-subset sequencing to be incomplete.

The V gene lost 5 bases and the J gene lost 0 bases, with 17 bases spanning the gap. This CDR3 has 17 residues. CDR1 and CDR2 from the germline V gene are MDHEN and SYDVKM. The table came from immunoSEQ multiplex PCR; TCRdb's copy has only in-frame clones and leaves some out. The sample yields about 2.3 million clones, approximately 95% seen once. This clone occurred once. Its cognate antigen is unknown. This TCR was recovered from a man aged 18 to 30 in good health. Some clones in this sample may be carry-over from other donors' samples. Sequenced material: naive CD4+ T cells from PBMCs. This sample's subset: CD45RA+ positively selected. The genes are TRBV28 and TRBJ1-5, with D possibly matching TRBD1 (6 bases). CDR3 sequence: CASSLMAGAYSNQPQHF. In DNA, the CDR3 is TGTGCCAGCAGTCTGATGGCAGGGGCCTATAGCAATCAGCCCCAGCATTTT.